Presented here are 32 T cell receptor beta chains from one specimen sequenced in a study of OX40 agonist ivuxolimab in advanced cancers. Libraries were prepared by immunoSEQ multiplex PCR; TCRdb keeps only in-frame clonotypes and omits some of them. This table has some 45,000 clones, about 90% appearing once. Material: CD4+ or CD8+ T cells sorted from blood, obtained in a trial of the OX40 agonist ivuxolimab. The source is an adult with an advanced solid tumor such as melanoma, head and neck, liver or kidney cancer.

The chain recombines TRBV19 with TRBJ1-2, with TRBD1 matching over 9 bases. Germline assignment: CDR1 LNHDA and CDR2 SQIVND (reference sequence). The junction had 2 bases not matched to a gene; V was cut back by 3 bases and J by 6 bases. The CDR3 has 13 amino acids. The CDR3 DNA reads as TGTGCCAGTAGTATCCGACAGGGGGATGGCTACACCTTC. This gives the protein CASSIRQGDGYTF.

V is TRBV7-2 and J is TRBJ2-1; the match to TRBD2 covers 10 bases. The CDR3 is 14 residues long. From germline, CDR1 is SGHTA and CDR2 FQGNSA. Germline trimming cut 6 bases from V and 6 bases from J; bases unmatched to any gene: 5. Written as DNA, the CDR3 is TGTGCCAGCAGTCCGGGACTAGCGACCAATGAGCAGTTCTTC. This codes for CASSPGLATNEQFF.

The chain is built from TRBV28 and TRBJ1-2; D not resolved. The length of the CDR3 is 12 residues. Germline V gene lookup returns CDR1 MDHEN and CDR2 SYDVKM. V lost 2 bases and J lost 7, with 8 bases in between. The CDR3 nucleotides read TGTGCCAGCAGTTTAGCGCGATCTGGCTACACCTTC. Encoded protein: CASSLARSGYTF.

V is TRBV28 and J is TRBJ2-3; TRBD1 agrees at 7 bases. V shed 3 bases and J 2 bases; nucleotides not matched to a gene: 11. This CDR3 spans 17 amino acids. Germline assignment: CDR1 MDHEN and CDR2 SYDVKM. CDR3 DNA: TGTGCCAGCAGTTTCGTGGGAAAGGGACAGATCACAGATACGCAGTATTTT. Translation gives CASSFVGKGQITDTQYF.

This chain uses TRBV6-1 with TRBJ1-3; D not certain. With 4 bases removed from V and 0 bases from J, the gap between germline ends came to 16 bases. Looked up from germline, CDR1 is MNHNS and CDR2 is SASEGT. This CDR3 has 17 amino acids. The CDR3 is CASSAFMVGSSGNTIYF. The CDR3 nucleotides are TGTGCCAGCAGTGCGTTTATGGTAGGGAGCTCTGGAAACACCATATATTTT.

The J gene is TRBJ1-6, the V gene TRBV10-2; D is unresolved. Deletions cut 4 bases from V and 10 bases from J, with 14 bases between. Germline CDR1 and CDR2: WSHSY and SAAADI. This CDR3 has 14 amino acids. CDR3 in amino acids: CASSVRGGESPLHF. The CDR3 DNA reads as TGCGCCAGCAGTGTACGGGGAGGAGAATCACCCCTCCACTTT.

V gene TRBV27 combines with J gene TRBJ1-2, with no clear D. This CDR3 spans 15 amino acids. Per the germline V gene, CDR1 is MNHEY and CDR2 is SMNVEV (reference sequence). V was trimmed by 5 bases and J by 1 base, leaving 14 bases between them. CDR3 nucleotide sequence: TGTGCCAGCAGTGGAGGAAGTTTTGGTAACTATGGCTACACCTTC. Protein product: CASSGGSFGNYGYTF.

The J gene is TRBJ1-2, the V gene TRBV9; the D gene is possibly TRBD1 (5 bases). Trimming took off 5 bases at V and 1 base at J, with 12 bases between the two ends. Germline CDR1 reads SGDLS; CDR2 reads YYNGEE. The CDR3 spans 14 residues. The CDR3 loop reads CASRQGWGNYGYTF. The CDR3 nucleotides read TGTGCCAGCAGGCAGGGTTGGGGTAACTATGGCTACACCTTC.

V usage is TRBV30 and J usage is TRBJ1-2; D remains unclear. The CDR3 is made up of 11 amino acids. V was shortened by 5 bases and J by 4 bases, with 8 bases between the two germline ends. The germline CDR1 and CDR2 sequences are GTSNPN and SVGIG (reference sequence). CDR3 amino acids: CAWSGSYGYTF. The DNA of the CDR3 is TGTGCCTGGTCGGGATCCTATGGCTACACCTTC. Filled out from reference TRBV30 and TRBJ1-2, the complete variable domain reads SQTIHQWPATLVQPVGSPLSLECTVEGTSNPNLYWYRQAAGRGLQLLFYSVGIGQISSEVPQNLSASRPQDRQFILSSKKLLLSDSGFYLCAWSGSYGYTFGSGTRLTVV.

The chain uses TRBV6-5 and TRBJ1-6; no clear D. CDR3 size: 15 residues. V was clipped by 0 bases and J by 7 bases, with 10 bases between them. The germline CDR1 and CDR2 sequences are MNHEY and SVGAGI. CDR3: CASSYSWEANSPLHF. CDR3 nucleotides: TGTGCCAGCAGTTACTCGTGGGAGGCCAATTCACCCCTCCACTTT.

This clone was found once. The rearrangement links TRBV11-3 to TRBJ1-1; no definite D call. Germline-derived CDR1 and CDR2 are SGHNT and YENEEA. The CDR3 has 14 amino acids. Trimming shortened V by 2 bases and J by 1 base, and 8 bases separated the two germline ends. The DNA for the CDR3 is TGTGCCAGCAGCTTAAGTTCGGGGAACACTGAAGCTTTCTTT. Translated: CASSLSSGNTEAFF.

The chain has TRBV18 and TRBJ2-7, with 10 bases fitting TRBD1. Unmatched junction bases numbered 5, after V lost 3 bases and J lost 3 bases. Looked up from germline, CDR1 is KGHSH and CDR2 is LQKENI. The CDR3 loop spans 15 amino acids. This chain's CDR3 is CASSPLGQGIYEQYF. The CDR3 coding sequence is TGTGCCAGCTCACCCCTGGGACAGGGGATCTACGAGCAGTACTTC.

The chain links TRBV9 to TRBJ2-1; 12 bases line up with TRBD2. Losses at the gene ends were 0 bases for V and 12 bases for J; bases not matched to a gene: 4. Per the germline V gene, CDR1 is SGDLS and CDR2 is YYNGEE. CDR3 length equals 14 residues. In DNA, the CDR3 is TGTGCCAGCAGCGTAGGACTAGCGGGGGAGGGGCAGTTCTTC. Its protein product is CASSVGLAGEGQFF.

The chain joins TRBV18 to TRBJ2-1; maybe TRBD2 (6 bases). Germline CDR1 reads KGHSH; CDR2 reads LQKENI. Trimming pared 3 bases from V and 5 bases from J, leaving 14 bases between. CDR3 length: 15 amino acids. The CDR3 sequence: CASSPRDSINNEQFF. In DNA form, the CDR3 reads TGTGCCAGCTCACCCCGGGACTCGATCAACAATGAGCAGTTCTTC.

The rearrangement links TRBV2 to TRBJ1-6; no reliable D call. Trimming left V 4 bases short and J 11 bases short, with 9 bases between. The CDR3 has 12 amino acids. Germline V gene data show CDR1 as SNHLY and CDR2 as FYNNEI. CDR3 loop: CASSGSSAPLHF. The CDR3, as DNA: TGTGCCAGCAGTGGATCCTCTGCACCCCTCCACTTT.

This clone was seen just once. The J gene is TRBJ2-1, the V gene TRBV7-9; 10 bases are a match to TRBD1. Germline V CDR1 and CDR2: SEHNR, FQNEAQ (reference sequence). V trimming: 4 bases; J trimming: 8 bases; junction bases outside the gene matches: 5. This CDR3 spans 14 amino acids. The CDR3 is CASSSQTGGDEQFF. In DNA form, the CDR3 reads TGTGCCAGCAGCTCCCAGACAGGGGGCGATGAGCAGTTCTTC.

This chain joins TRBV30 and TRBJ2-7; no definite D call. The CDR3 runs to 11 residues. V lost 3 bases to trimming and J lost 5 bases, with 8 bases between them. The germline V gene has CDR1 GTSNPN and CDR2 SVGIG (reference sequence). The CDR3 is CAWSPGNEQYF. CDR3 DNA: TGTGCCTGGAGCCCCGGCAACGAGCAGTACTTC.

This clone was seen only once. This chain connects TRBV5-4 to TRBJ1-1, with 7 nucleotides matching TRBD1. Germline-derived CDR1 and CDR2 are SGHNT and YYREEE (reference sequence). CDR3 length: 15 amino acids. The ends lost 5 bases at V and 6 bases at J; junction bases unmatched: 13. The CDR3 DNA is TGTGCCAGCAGTATACAGGGGACGAAGGGCTCTGAAGCTTTCTTT. Amino acid sequence: CASSIQGTKGSEAFF.

This chain connects TRBV5-4 to TRBJ2-1; a weak D match, TRBD2 (5 bases). The CDR3 loop spans 16 amino acids. Germline-derived CDR1 and CDR2 are SGHNT and YYREEE (reference sequence). The V end lost 1 base, the J end lost 4 bases, and 15 bases lay between the germline ends. The CDR3 coding sequence is TGTGCCAGCAGCTTGTTCGGATCTAGCCGATACAATGAGCAGTTCTTC. Protein product: CASSLFGSSRYNEQFF.

V gene TRBV27 combines with J gene TRBJ2-7; 9 nucleotides agree with TRBD1. J lost 13 bases, V lost 2 bases, and 6 bases had no gene match. This CDR3 has 12 residues. In germline, CDR1 is MNHEY, CDR2 SMNVEV (reference sequence). The CDR3 DNA is TGTGCCAGCAGTTTACCCGACAGGGGGGTTTACTTC. Translation gives CASSLPDRGVYF.

This chain joins TRBV28 and TRBJ1-5, with 12 positions matching TRBD1. The germline gives CDR1 MDHEN, CDR2 SYDVKM. After removal of 6 bases from V and 4 bases from J, the junction contained 13 bases not matched to a gene. The CDR3 is made up of 18 amino acids. The CDR3 sequence is CASSTGTGGPISNQPQHF. CDR3 coding DNA: TGTGCCAGCAGCACCGGGACAGGGGGCCCAATAAGTAATCAGCCCCAGCATTTT.

This chain links TRBV7-9 with TRBJ1-1; the D is unclear. Deletions cut 1 base from V and 4 bases from J, with 7 bases between. Germline CDR1 is SEHNR and CDR2 is FQNEAQ (reference sequence). The CDR3 has 13 residues. CDR3 in amino acids: CASSLESGTEAFF. DNA of the CDR3: TGTGCCAGCAGCTTAGAGAGTGGCACTGAAGCTTTCTTT.

The V gene is TRBV18, the J gene TRBJ1-2; 7 bases are a match to TRBD1. Germline values: CDR1 KGHSH, CDR2 LQKENI. The CDR3 is 16 residues long. V gave up 2 bases and J gave up 4 bases; unmatched junction bases: 10. The CDR3 is CASSPKLGTDGYGYTF. Here the CDR3 DNA reads TGTGCCAGCTCACCAAAATTAGGGACAGACGGCTATGGCTACACCTTC.

The rearrangement uses TRBV4-1 and TRBJ1-4; maybe TRBD1 (6 bases). The CDR3 contains 16 residues. Trimming left V 0 bases short and J 3 bases short, with 11 bases between. From germline, CDR1 is MGHRA and CDR2 YSYEKL. The CDR3 DNA is TGCGCCAGCAGCCAAGATCCGAGACAGGCTAATGAAAAACTGTTTTTT. Its translation: CASSQDPRQANEKLFF.

The chain combines TRBV5-1 with TRBJ2-5, with unresolved D. Germline V gene data show CDR1 as SGHRS and CDR2 as YFSETQ. The CDR3 extends over 15 amino acids. Deletions cut 4 bases from V and 2 bases from J, with 15 bases between. CDR3 DNA sequence: TGCGCCAGCAGCGACGGATGGGTAGAACAAGAGACCCAGTACTTC. Protein: CASSDGWVEQETQYF.

In its sample, this clone was seen once. This chain joins TRBV4-3 and TRBJ1-4; D uncertain. V shed 8 bases and J shed 0 bases, with 13 bases lying between them. The CDR3 length is 15 residues. The germline V gene encodes CDR1 LGHNA and CDR2 YSLEER. The CDR3: CASSWGFATNEKLFF. The CDR3 bases are TGCGCCAGCTCTTGGGGTTTTGCAACTAATGAAAAACTGTTTTTT.

The gene calls are TRBV5-1 and TRBJ2-5, with TRBD1 matching over 7 bases. This CDR3 has 13 amino acids. CDR1 SGHRS and CDR2 YFSETQ come from the germline V gene. Trimming removed 7 bases from V and 3 bases from J; junction bases left unmatched: 6. CDR3 nucleotide sequence: TGCGCCAGCGGGAACAGGGGCAAAGAGACCCAGTACTTC. It encodes CASGNRGKETQYF.

CDR3 sequence (DNA): TGTGCCAGCCTTACTCACAGGGACACCGGGGAGCTGTTTTTT. Translation gives CASLTHRDTGELFF. The V and J genes are TRBV6-6 and TRBJ2-2, with D possibly matching TRBD1 (6 bases). Trimming took 8 bases from V and 3 from J, leaving 13 bases between them. The CDR3 has 14 residues. CDR1 MNHNY and CDR2 SVGAGI come from the germline V gene (reference sequence).

V usage is TRBV6-5 and J usage is TRBJ1-6, with D possibly TRBD1 on 5 matching bases. Germline V lookup: CDR1 MNHEY, CDR2 SVGAGI. Trimming removed 5 bases from V and 5 bases from J, with 10 bases in between. CDR3 length: 14 amino acids. CDR3 nucleotide sequence: TGTGCCAGCAGTCCAGACAGTAATAATTCACCCCTCCACTTT. It codes for CASSPDSNNSPLHF.

The gene calls are TRBV6-6 and TRBJ2-5, with 7 bases matching TRBD2. Per the germline V gene, CDR1 is MNHNY and CDR2 is SVGAGI (reference sequence). Losses at the gene ends were 4 bases for V and 2 bases for J; bases not matched to a gene: 10. The length of the CDR3 is 16 residues. The DNA of the CDR3 is TGTGCCAGCAGTTCCCCCCGGGACTACACACAAGAGACCCAGTACTTC. Its translation is CASSSPRDYTQETQYF.

The chain recombines TRBV18 with TRBJ1-5; D not certain. Trimming took off 5 bases at V and 3 bases at J, with 20 bases between the two ends. Germline CDR1 and CDR2: KGHSH and LQKENI. This CDR3 spans 17 amino acids. The CDR3 here is CASSTKGGGLDNQPQHF. CDR3 bases: TGTGCCAGCTCAACAAAGGGAGGCGGTTTAGACAATCAGCCCCAGCATTTT.

The J gene is TRBJ2-1, the V gene TRBV19, with 10 nucleotides matching TRBD2. J gave up 3 bases and V 4 bases, and 0 bases lay outside the gene matches. Germline V gives CDR1 LNHDA, CDR2 SQIVND (reference sequence). CDR3 size: 14 residues. As DNA, the CDR3 is TGTGCCAGTAGTAGGACTAGCGGCTACAATGAGCAGTTCTTC. Translating gives CASSRTSGYNEQFF.